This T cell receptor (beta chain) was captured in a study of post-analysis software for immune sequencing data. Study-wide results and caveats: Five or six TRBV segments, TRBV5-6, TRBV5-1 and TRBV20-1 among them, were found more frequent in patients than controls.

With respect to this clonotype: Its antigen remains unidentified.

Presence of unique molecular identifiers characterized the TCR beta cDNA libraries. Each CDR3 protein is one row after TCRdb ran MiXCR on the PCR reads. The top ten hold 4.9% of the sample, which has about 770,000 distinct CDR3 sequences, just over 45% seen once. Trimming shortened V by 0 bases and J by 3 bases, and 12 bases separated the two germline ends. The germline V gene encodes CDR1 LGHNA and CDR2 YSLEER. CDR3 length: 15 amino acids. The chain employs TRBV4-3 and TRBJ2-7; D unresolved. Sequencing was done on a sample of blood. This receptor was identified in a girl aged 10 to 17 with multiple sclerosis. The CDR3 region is CASSQDRYAGYEQYF. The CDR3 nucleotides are TGCGCCAGCAGCCAAGATCGCTATGCAGGCTACGAGCAGTACTTC.